These 31 T cell receptor beta chains originate from one sample sequenced in a study of long-term antiretroviral therapy in people with HIV. Sequencing used immunoSEQ v3.0 at survey level. Profiled with immunoSEQ multiplex PCR; TCRdb holds only in-frame clones, not every one. Seen here are about 10,000 clones, 70% to 90% observed once, and the top ten hold about 15%. This specimen was unsorted PBMCs, taken 0.7 years after starting antiretroviral therapy. Every receptor here comes from a man in his forties or fifties with HIV.

The chain has TRBV11-1 and TRBJ2-7, with 7 bases identical to TRBD1. Germline V CDR1 and CDR2: SGHAT, FQDESV (reference sequence). Germline trimming cut 5 bases from V and 2 bases from J; bases unmatched to any gene: 9. The CDR3 loop spans 15 amino acids. In DNA, the CDR3 is TGTGCCAGCAGCCAGACCCCGGGACAGACCTACGAGCAGTACTTC. It encodes CASSQTPGQTYEQYF. The full variable domain, in which reference TRBV11-1 and TRBJ2-7 provide the parts outside the CDR3, is EAEVAQSPRYKITEKSQAVAFWCDPISGHATLYWYRQILGQGPELLVQFQDESVVDDSQLPKDRFSAERLKGVDSTLKIQPAELGDSAMYLCASSQTPGQTYEQYFGPGTRLTVT.

V usage is TRBV11-2 and J usage is TRBJ1-1; the D gene is possibly TRBD1 (6 bases). Germline CDR1 and CDR2: SGHAT and FQNNGV. V was clipped by 3 bases and J by 4 bases, with 12 bases between them. This CDR3 has 14 amino acids. The chain's CDR3 is CASSFGGGGTEAFF. The CDR3 nucleotides read TGTGCCAGCAGCTTTGGGGGAGGGGGCACTGAAGCTTTCTTT. The whole variable domain, filled in from reference TRBV11-2 and TRBJ1-1, reads EAGVAQSPRYKIIEKRQSVAFWCNPISGHATLYWYQQILGQGPKLLIQFQNNGVVDDSQLPKDRFSAERLKGVDSTLKIQPAKLEDSAVYLCASSFGGGGTEAFFGQGTRLTVV.

The J gene is TRBJ2-1, the V gene TRBV13; 11 bases are shared with TRBD2. The V and J ends lost 4 bases and 9 bases, in that order; junction bases with no gene match: 14. Germline lookup yields CDR1 PRHDT and CDR2 FYEKMQ (reference sequence). The CDR3 loop spans 17 amino acids. CDR3 DNA sequence: TGTGCCAGCAGCTCGAGAACTAGCGGGAGACCATTTCCTGAGCAGTTCTTC. The encoded protein is CASSSRTSGRPFPEQFF.

V is TRBV15 and J is TRBJ2-1; 10 nucleotides align to TRBD2. Germline CDR1 is LNHNV and CDR2 is YYDKDF (reference sequence). The CDR3 has 13 amino acids. Trimming took 7 bases from V and 8 from J; bases not matched to a gene: 5. In nucleotides, the CDR3 is TGTGCCACCACCGGACTAGCGGTCCATGAGCAGTTCTTC. Protein sequence: CATTGLAVHEQFF.

The chain combines TRBV5-4 with TRBJ2-5, with a tentative D call TRBD2 (6 bases). The CDR3 has 16 residues. V was trimmed by 4 bases and J by 7 bases, leaving 23 bases between them. CDR1 is SGHNT, CDR2 YYREEE, per germline (reference sequence). The CDR3 DNA sequence: TGTGCCAGCAGCCCCGGAAAGACTAGAGATAGGGGGACCCAGTACTTC. It codes for CASSPGKTRDRGTQYF.

The chain is built from TRBV7-8 and TRBJ2-5, with TRBD1 as a possible D gene (5 bases). In germline, CDR1 is SGHVS, CDR2 FQNEAQ. Trimming took 1 base from V and 2 from J, leaving 8 bases between them. The CDR3 length is 14 residues. The CDR3 DNA is TGTGCCAGCAGCTTAGTCAGGGAACAAGAGACCCAGTACTTC. This codes for CASSLVREQETQYF.

The J gene is TRBJ2-3, the V gene TRBV28, with 7 bases that match TRBD2. CDR3 length: 17 amino acids. After removal of 5 bases from V and 0 bases from J, the junction contained 11 bases not matched to a gene. From germline, CDR1 is MDHEN and CDR2 SYDVKM. The CDR3 region is CASSSLAASPSTDTQYF. The CDR3 DNA reads as TGTGCCAGCAGTAGTCTAGCGGCCAGTCCTAGCACAGATACGCAGTATTTT.

The chain joins TRBV29-1 to TRBJ2-1, with 11 bases identical to TRBD2. This CDR3 contains 10 residues. Losses at the gene ends were 7 bases for V and 15 bases for J; bases not matched to a gene: 5. From germline, CDR1 is SQVTM and CDR2 ANQGSEA. CDR3 sequence: CSDHTSGRFF. Here the CDR3 DNA reads TGCAGCGACCACACTAGCGGGAGGTTCTTC.

The chain couples TRBV19 to TRBJ2-1, with TRBD2 matching 10 bases. Germline loops: CDR1 LNHDA, CDR2 SQIVND (reference sequence). This CDR3 contains 14 residues. J gave up 8 bases and V 2 bases, and 3 bases lay outside the gene matches. The CDR3 region is CASSINLAGDEQFF. In DNA form, the CDR3 reads TGTGCCAGTAGTATAAATCTAGCGGGAGATGAGCAGTTCTTC. Supplemented by reference TRBV19 and TRBJ2-1, the full variable domain reads DGGITQSPKYLFRKEGQNVTLSCEQNLNHDAMYWYRQDPGQGLRLIYYSQIVNDFQKGDIAEGYSVSREKKESFPLTVTSAQKNPTAFYLCASSINLAGDEQFFGPGTRLTVL.

The chain carries TRBV29-1 and TRBJ2-2; TRBD2 matches 7 bases. The V gene end was trimmed by 6 bases and the J gene end by 6 bases; junction bases not matched to a gene: 10. Per the germline V gene, CDR1 is SQVTM and CDR2 is ANQGSEA. This CDR3 contains 14 residues. CDR3 nucleotide sequence: TGCAGCGTGGCTAGCGGCTCTCCTTCCGGGGAGCTGTTTTTT. It specifies CSVASGSPSGELFF.

The rearrangement uses TRBV28 and TRBJ1-4; D may be TRBD1 (6 bases). V shed 5 bases and J shed 8 bases, with 18 bases lying between them. The germline gives CDR1 MDHEN, CDR2 SYDVKM. This CDR3 is built from 15 residues. CDR3 loop: CASSPIGGLGEKLFF. The CDR3 coding sequence is TGTGCCAGCAGTCCGATAGGGGGTTTGGGAGAAAAACTGTTTTTT.

This sequence joins TRBV30 and TRBJ1-1; 8 bases fit TRBD1. V lost 0 bases, J lost 5 bases, and 8 bases stayed unmatched. Germline lookup yields CDR1 GTSNPN and CDR2 SVGIG (reference sequence). The CDR3 loop spans 15 amino acids. CDR3 coding DNA: TGTGCCTGGAGTGTACTCCAGGGGGCGAGGACTGAAGCTTTCTTT. Translating it yields CAWSVLQGARTEAFF.

This chain uses TRBV25-1 with TRBJ2-7; possible D gene TRBD2, 5 bases. Per the germline V gene, CDR1 is MGHDK and CDR2 is SYGVNS. The CDR3 covers 12 residues. V was shortened by 2 bases and J by 7 bases, with 9 bases between the two germline ends. CDR3 sequence reads: CASSEHGMEQYF. CDR3 bases: TGTGCCAGCAGTGAACACGGGATGGAGCAGTACTTC.

This chain joins TRBV27 and TRBJ2-3; TRBD2 matches 9 bases. There are 14 residues in the CDR3. Germline V CDR1 and CDR2: MNHEY, SMNVEV (reference sequence). Germline trimming cut 6 bases from V and 6 bases from J; bases unmatched to any gene: 7. The CDR3 reads CASSLGLASDTQYF. The CDR3 region has the DNA TGTGCCAGCAGCCTCGGACTAGCGTCGGATACGCAGTATTTT.

The V call is TRBV9, the J call TRBJ2-5, with TRBD1 as a possible D gene (5 bases). V was trimmed by 0 bases and J by 2 bases, leaving 8 bases between them. The germline V gene encodes CDR1 SGDLS and CDR2 YYNGEE. The CDR3 is 14 residues long. The CDR3 loop is CASSVGRTQETQYF. CDR3 nucleotides: TGTGCCAGCAGCGTAGGCAGGACACAAGAGACCCAGTACTTC.

V is TRBV19 and J is TRBJ1-5; D perhaps matches TRBD1 (5 bases). Germline-derived CDR1 and CDR2 are LNHDA and SQIVND (reference sequence). Trimming removed 3 bases at V and 2 bases at J, with 11 bases between. CDR3 length: 15 amino acids. CDR3 nucleotides: TGTGCCAGTAGTATCAGGGTAGAGGGCAATCAGCCCCAGCATTTT. This gives the protein CASSIRVEGNQPQHF.

The chain has TRBV7-2 and TRBJ2-7; 10 bases are a match to TRBD1. From germline, CDR1 is SGHTA and CDR2 FQGNSA. Trimming took 2 bases from V and 1 from J; bases not matched to a gene: 5. This CDR3 region has 16 residues. In DNA, the CDR3 is TGTGCCAGCAGCTTATCAGGACAGGGGGGTTCCTACGAGCAGTACTTC. Translated, it gives CASSLSGQGGSYEQYF. Complete variable domain (other parts from reference TRBV7-2 and TRBJ2-7): GAGVSQSPSNKVTEKGKDVELRCDPISGHTALYWYRQSLGQGLEFLIYFQGNSAPDKSGLPSDRFSAERTGGSVSTLTIQRTQQEDSAVYLCASSLSGQGGSYEQYFGPGTRLTVT.

The chain carries TRBV6-5 and TRBJ2-7; a weak D match, TRBD2 (5 bases). The CDR3 covers 15 residues. Trimming removed 0 bases from V and 3 bases from J, with 12 bases in between. Looked up from germline, CDR1 is MNHEY and CDR2 is SVGAGI. CDR3: CASSYSEVGGYEQYF. Here the CDR3 DNA reads TGTGCCAGCAGTTACTCGGAGGTGGGTGGCTACGAGCAGTACTTC.

The CDR3 bases are TGCGCCAGCAGTACGGGGATCGAGCAGTACTTC. Its protein is CASSTGIEQYF. The rearrangement links TRBV5-1 to TRBJ2-7, with D perhaps TRBD2 (5 bases). This CDR3 is 11 amino acids long. Trimming left V 5 bases short and J 6 bases short, with 9 bases between. Germline V CDR1 and CDR2: SGHRS, YFSETQ. The full variable domain, in which reference TRBV5-1 and TRBJ2-7 provide the parts outside the CDR3, is KAGVTQTPRYLIKTRGQQVTLSCSPISGHRSVSWYQQTPGQGLQFLFEYFSETQRNKGNFPGRFSGRQFSNSRSEMNVSTLELGDSALYLCASSTGIEQYFGPGTRLTVT.

This chain joins TRBV5-4 and TRBJ2-7, with 8 bases that match TRBD1. Trimming removed 0 bases from V and 7 bases from J; junction bases left unmatched: 15. The germline CDR1 and CDR2 sequences are SGHNT and YYREEE (reference sequence). CDR3 length: 17 residues. The CDR3 region is CASSLAGGQGYTTEQYF. The CDR3 region has the DNA TGTGCCAGCAGCTTGGCGGGCGGACAGGGTTATACTACGGAGCAGTACTTC.

The chain links TRBV5-1 to TRBJ2-5; 7 bases fit TRBD2. The length of the CDR3 is 17 residues. Trimming at V came to 0 bases and at J to 1 base, leaving 9 bases not matched to a gene. Germline V gene lookup returns CDR1 SGHRS and CDR2 YFSETQ. The CDR3 reads CASSLAGGGAGQETQYF. Written as DNA, the CDR3 is TGCGCCAGCAGCTTGGCTGGGGGAGGGGCTGGCCAAGAGACCCAGTACTTC. The whole variable domain, filled in from reference TRBV5-1 and TRBJ2-5, reads KAGVTQTPRYLIKTRGQQVTLSCSPISGHRSVSWYQQTPGQGLQFLFEYFSETQRNKGNFPGRFSGRQFSNSRSEMNVSTLELGDSALYLCASSLAGGGAGQETQYFGPGTRLLVL.

The chain links TRBV11-3 to TRBJ2-2, with a tentative D call TRBD1 (5 bases). The CDR3 has 15 residues. In germline, CDR1 is SGHNT, CDR2 YENEEA. The V end was cut by 1 base, the J end by 1 base, with 7 bases between. CDR3 in amino acids: CASSLVTGNTGELFF. The CDR3 DNA is TGTGCCAGCAGCTTAGTTACAGGGAACACCGGGGAGCTGTTTTTT.

The chain carries TRBV19 and TRBJ1-2, with 8 bases fitting TRBD1. The CDR3 has 13 amino acids. CDR1 is LNHDA and CDR2 is SQIVND in the germline V gene (reference sequence). After removal of 6 bases from V and 8 bases from J, the junction contained 8 bases not matched to a gene. The CDR3 DNA reads as TGTGCCAGTAGGGCAGGGGGCGCGCGGGGCTACACCTTC. This sequence encodes CASRAGGARGYTF.

This chain connects TRBV7-2 to TRBJ2-3, with 9 bases lining up with TRBD2. With 5 bases clipped from V and 14 bases from J, the junction kept 11 bases outside the gene matches. CDR1 SGHTA and CDR2 FQGNSA come from the germline V gene. The CDR3 is 13 amino acids. The CDR3 coding sequence is TGTGCCAGCAGCCCAAGAGGCGGGAGGGCCGCGTATTTT. Protein product: CASSPRGGRAAYF.

The count of this clone is one. The genes are TRBV4-2 and TRBJ1-2, with 7 bases lining up with TRBD1. Germline V gene lookup returns CDR1 LGHNA and CDR2 YNFKEQ. The CDR3 is made up of 16 amino acids. Unmatched junction bases numbered 10, after V lost 5 bases and J lost 1 base. CDR3 sequence reads: CASSFPGTDFNYGYTF. DNA for the CDR3: TGTGCCAGCAGCTTCCCCGGGACAGACTTTAACTATGGCTACACCTTC.

The chain links TRBV28 to TRBJ1-2; 8 bases agree with TRBD1. This CDR3 contains 17 residues. Germline V gene sequence: CDR1 MDHEN, CDR2 SYDVKM. V shed 3 bases, J shed 3 bases, and the junction held 12 bases outside the gene matches. This CDR3 reads CASSFRDRGGLDYGYTF. The DNA for the CDR3 is TGTGCCAGCAGTTTCAGAGACAGGGGCGGGTTAGACTATGGCTACACCTTC.

The chain is built from TRBV7-3 and TRBJ2-7, with 7 bases identical to TRBD2. The ends lost 1 base at V and 3 bases at J; junction bases unmatched: 9. In germline, CDR1 is SGHTA, CDR2 FQGTGA. This CDR3 region has 16 residues. The DNA of the CDR3 is TGTGCCAGCAGCTTAAAGGAGGCGGGGGAGGGCTACGAGCAGTACTTC. Its protein product is CASSLKEAGEGYEQYF.

The V call is TRBV28, the J call TRBJ1-2; 9 bases fit TRBD1. Germline V lookup: CDR1 MDHEN, CDR2 SYDVKM. The CDR3 has 13 residues. With 6 bases clipped from V and 6 bases from J, the junction kept 5 bases outside the gene matches. CDR3 sequence: CASRLTGGDGYTF. CDR3 bases: TGTGCCAGCAGGTTGACAGGGGGGGATGGCTACACCTTC.

The rearrangement joins TRBV4-1 to TRBJ2-1; TRBD1 is a possible D gene (5 bases). This CDR3 has 17 residues. V was trimmed by 0 bases and J by 1 base, leaving 13 bases between them. Germline CDR1 is MGHRA and CDR2 is YSYEKL. The chain's CDR3 is CASSQELAGRSYNEQFF. CDR3 DNA: TGCGCCAGCAGCCAAGAATTGGCAGGGCGGTCCTACAATGAGCAGTTCTTC.

This clone was seen once. The chain has TRBV27 and TRBJ1-5, with D possibly TRBD1 on 6 matching bases. This CDR3 is 13 amino acids long. The germline V and J ends were trimmed by 6 bases and 4 bases, with 10 bases remaining between them. CDR1 MNHEY and CDR2 SMNVEV come from the germline V gene (reference sequence). DNA of the CDR3: TGTGCCAGCAGCCGGGACATGAATCAGCCCCAGCATTTT. This gives the protein CASSRDMNQPQHF.

The chain combines TRBV11-3 with TRBJ2-2; 9 bases map to TRBD2. Trimming cost V 0 bases and J 0 bases; bases outside gene matches: 5. The CDR3 covers 18 residues. Germline CDR1 is SGHNT and CDR2 is YENEEA. The CDR3 bases are TGTGCCAGCAGCTTAGATCGACTAGCGGCTTCGAACACCGGGGAGCTGTTTTTT. Translating gives CASSLDRLAASNTGELFF.